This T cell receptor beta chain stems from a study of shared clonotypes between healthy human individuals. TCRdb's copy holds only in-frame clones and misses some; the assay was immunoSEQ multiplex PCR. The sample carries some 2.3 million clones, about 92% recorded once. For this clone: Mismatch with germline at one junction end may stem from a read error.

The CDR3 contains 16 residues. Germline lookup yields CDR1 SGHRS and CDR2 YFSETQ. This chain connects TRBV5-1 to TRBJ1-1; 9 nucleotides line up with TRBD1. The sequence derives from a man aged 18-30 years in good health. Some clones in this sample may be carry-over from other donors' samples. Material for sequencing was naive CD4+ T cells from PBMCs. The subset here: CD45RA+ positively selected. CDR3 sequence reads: CASRLGIQGAFTEAFF. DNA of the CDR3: TGCGCCAGCAGGTTGGGGATACAGGGGGCATTCACTGAAGCTTTCTTT.